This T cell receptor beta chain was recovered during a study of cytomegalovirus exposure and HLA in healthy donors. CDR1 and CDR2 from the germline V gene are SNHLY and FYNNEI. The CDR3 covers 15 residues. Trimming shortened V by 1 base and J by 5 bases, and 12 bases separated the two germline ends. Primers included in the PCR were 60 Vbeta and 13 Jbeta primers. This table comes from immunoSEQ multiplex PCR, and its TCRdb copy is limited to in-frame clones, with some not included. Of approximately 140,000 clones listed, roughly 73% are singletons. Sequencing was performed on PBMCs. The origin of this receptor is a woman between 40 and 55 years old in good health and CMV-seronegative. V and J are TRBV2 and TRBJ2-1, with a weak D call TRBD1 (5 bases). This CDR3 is CASSEVQGRNNEQFF. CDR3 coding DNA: TGTGCCAGCAGTGAAGTTCAGGGCAGGAACAATGAGCAGTTCTTC. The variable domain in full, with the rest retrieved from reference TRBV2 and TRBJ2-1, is EPEVTQTPSHQVTQMGQEVILRCVPISNHLYFYWYRQILGQKVEFLVSFYNNEISEKSEIFDDQFSVERPDGSNFTLKIRSTKLEDSAMYFCASSEVQGRNNEQFFGPGTRLTVL.